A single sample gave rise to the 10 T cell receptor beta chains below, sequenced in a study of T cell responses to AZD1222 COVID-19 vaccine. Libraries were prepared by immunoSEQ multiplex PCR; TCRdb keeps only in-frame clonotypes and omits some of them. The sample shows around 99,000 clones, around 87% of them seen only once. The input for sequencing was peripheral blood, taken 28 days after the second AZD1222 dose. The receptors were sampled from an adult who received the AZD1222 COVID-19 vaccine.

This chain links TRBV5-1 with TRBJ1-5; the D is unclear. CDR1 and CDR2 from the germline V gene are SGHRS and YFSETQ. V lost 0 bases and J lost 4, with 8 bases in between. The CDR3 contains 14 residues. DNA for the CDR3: TGCGCCAGCAGCTTGGAACCCTCAAATCAGCCCCAGCATTTT. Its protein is CASSLEPSNQPQHF.

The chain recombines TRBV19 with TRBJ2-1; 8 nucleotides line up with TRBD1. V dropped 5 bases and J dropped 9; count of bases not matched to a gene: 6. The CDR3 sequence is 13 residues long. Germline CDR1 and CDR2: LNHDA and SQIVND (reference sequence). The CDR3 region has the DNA TGTGCCAGTAGTGTCAAACAGGGGGGTGAGCAGTTCTTC. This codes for CASSVKQGGEQFF.

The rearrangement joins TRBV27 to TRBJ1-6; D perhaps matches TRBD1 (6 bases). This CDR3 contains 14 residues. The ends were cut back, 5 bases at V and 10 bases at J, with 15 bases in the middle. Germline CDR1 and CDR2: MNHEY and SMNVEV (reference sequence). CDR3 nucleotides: TGTGCCAGCAGTATCACAGGGAGGAGATCACCCCTCCACTTT. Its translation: CASSITGRRSPLHF.

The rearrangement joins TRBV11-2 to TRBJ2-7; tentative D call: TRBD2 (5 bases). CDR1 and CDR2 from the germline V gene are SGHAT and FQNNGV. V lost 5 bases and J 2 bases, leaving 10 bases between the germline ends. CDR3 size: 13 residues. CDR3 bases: TGTGCCAGCAGCCCCGCCGGGGCCTACGAGCAGTACTTC. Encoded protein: CASSPAGAYEQYF.

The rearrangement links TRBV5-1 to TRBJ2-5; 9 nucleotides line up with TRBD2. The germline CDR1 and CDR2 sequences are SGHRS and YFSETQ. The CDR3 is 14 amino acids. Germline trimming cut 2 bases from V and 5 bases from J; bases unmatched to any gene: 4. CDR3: CASSFSGSGETQYF. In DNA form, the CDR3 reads TGCGCCAGCAGCTTTAGCGGGAGCGGCGAGACCCAGTACTTC.

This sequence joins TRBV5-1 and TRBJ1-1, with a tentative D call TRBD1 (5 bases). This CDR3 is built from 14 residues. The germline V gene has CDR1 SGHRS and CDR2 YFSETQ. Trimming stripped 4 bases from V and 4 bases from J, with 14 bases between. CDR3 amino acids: CASSPGPASTEAFF. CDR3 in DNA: TGCGCCAGCAGCCCAGGGCCTGCTAGCACTGAAGCTTTCTTT.

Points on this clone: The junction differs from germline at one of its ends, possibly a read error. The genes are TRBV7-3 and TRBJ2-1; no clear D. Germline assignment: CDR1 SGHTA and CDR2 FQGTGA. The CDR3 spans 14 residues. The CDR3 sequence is CASSPSGGVGSTIF. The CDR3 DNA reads TGTGCCAGCAGCCCATCGGGTGGGGTAGGGTCCACGATCTTC.

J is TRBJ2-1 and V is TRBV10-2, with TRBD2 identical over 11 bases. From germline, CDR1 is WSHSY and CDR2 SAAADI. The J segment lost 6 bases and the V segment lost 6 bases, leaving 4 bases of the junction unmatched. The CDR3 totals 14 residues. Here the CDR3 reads CASRLAGGSNEQFF. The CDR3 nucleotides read TGCGCCAGCAGGTTAGCGGGAGGGAGCAATGAGCAGTTCTTC.

CDR3 nucleotides: TGTGCCAGCAGCGAATCCCCGGGACAGAAAGGGGAAAAACTGTTTTTT. This codes for CASSESPGQKGEKLFF. This chain links TRBV9 with TRBJ1-4; 7 bases agree with TRBD1. CDR3 length equals 16 residues. Germline CDR1 and CDR2: SGDLS and YYNGEE. V shed 3 bases, J shed 8 bases, and the junction held 13 bases outside the gene matches.

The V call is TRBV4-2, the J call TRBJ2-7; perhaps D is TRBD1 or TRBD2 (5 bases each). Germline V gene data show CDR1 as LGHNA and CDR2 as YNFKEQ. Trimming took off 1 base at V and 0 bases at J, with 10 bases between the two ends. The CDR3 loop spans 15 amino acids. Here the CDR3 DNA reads TGTGCCAGCAGCCAAGGTGGGGGACGCTCCTACGAGCAGTACTTC. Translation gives CASSQGGGRSYEQYF.